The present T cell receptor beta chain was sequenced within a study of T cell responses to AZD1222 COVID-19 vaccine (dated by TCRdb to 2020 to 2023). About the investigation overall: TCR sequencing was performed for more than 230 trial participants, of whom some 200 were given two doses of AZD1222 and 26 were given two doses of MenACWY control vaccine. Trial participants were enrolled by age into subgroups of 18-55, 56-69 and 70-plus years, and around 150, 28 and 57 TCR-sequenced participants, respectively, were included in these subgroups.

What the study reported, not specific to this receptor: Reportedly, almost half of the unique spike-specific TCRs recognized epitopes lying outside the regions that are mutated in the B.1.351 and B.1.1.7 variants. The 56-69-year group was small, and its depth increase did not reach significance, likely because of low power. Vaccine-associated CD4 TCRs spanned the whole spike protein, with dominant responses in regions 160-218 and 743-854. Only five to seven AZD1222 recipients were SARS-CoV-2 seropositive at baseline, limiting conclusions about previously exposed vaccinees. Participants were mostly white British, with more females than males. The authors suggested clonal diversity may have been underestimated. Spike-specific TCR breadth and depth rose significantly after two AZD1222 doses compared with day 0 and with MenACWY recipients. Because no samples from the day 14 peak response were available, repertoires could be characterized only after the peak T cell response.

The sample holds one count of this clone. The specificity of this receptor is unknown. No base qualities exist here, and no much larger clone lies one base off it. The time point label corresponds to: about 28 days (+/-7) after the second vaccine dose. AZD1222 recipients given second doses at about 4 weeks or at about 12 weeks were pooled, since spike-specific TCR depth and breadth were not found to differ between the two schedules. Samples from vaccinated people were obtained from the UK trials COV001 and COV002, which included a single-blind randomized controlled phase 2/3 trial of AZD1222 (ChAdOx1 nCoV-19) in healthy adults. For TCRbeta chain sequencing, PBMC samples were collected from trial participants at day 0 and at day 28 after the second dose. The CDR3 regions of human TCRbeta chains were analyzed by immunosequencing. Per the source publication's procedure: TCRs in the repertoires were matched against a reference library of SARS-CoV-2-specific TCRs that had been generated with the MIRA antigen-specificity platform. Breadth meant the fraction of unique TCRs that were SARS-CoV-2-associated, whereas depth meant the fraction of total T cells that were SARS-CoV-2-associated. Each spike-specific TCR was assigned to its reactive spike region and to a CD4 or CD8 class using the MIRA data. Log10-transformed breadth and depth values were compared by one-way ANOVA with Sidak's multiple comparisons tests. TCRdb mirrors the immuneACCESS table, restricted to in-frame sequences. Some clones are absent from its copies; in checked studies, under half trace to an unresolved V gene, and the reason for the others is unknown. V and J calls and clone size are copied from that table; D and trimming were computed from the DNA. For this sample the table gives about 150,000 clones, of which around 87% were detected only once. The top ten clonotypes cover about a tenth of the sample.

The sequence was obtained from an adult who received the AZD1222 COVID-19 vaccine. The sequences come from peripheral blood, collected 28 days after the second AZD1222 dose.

The DNA sequence is TGTGCCAGCTCACGTCAAGGACAGGGGGACCTTTCCTATGGCTACACCTTC. Its coded protein is CASSRQGQGDLSYGYTF. The V and J genes are TRBV18 and TRBJ1-2, with 10 central nucleotides matching TRBD1. From V the trimming removes 4 bases and from J it removes 4 bases, while the gene matches leave 12 bases of the junction unaccounted for. The germline V gene yields KGHSH for CDR1 and LQKENI for CDR2. Spanning cysteine to phenylalanine, the CDR3 consists of 17 amino acids. Only the CDR3 DNA stays, 51 bases, in frame from base 1.